This entry concerns a single TCR beta chain. Its antigen is not known. CDR3 length: 11 residues. Per germline, CDR1 SNHLY and CDR2 FYNNEI. Trimming took off 6 bases at V and 4 bases at J, with 4 bases between the two ends. Method: immunoSEQ multiplex PCR; TCRdb's copy keeps in-frame clones and lacks some. The data show approximately 38,000 clones, 70% to 90% seen once. The data were taken from a study of a mutant IDH1 vaccine in newly diagnosed glioma. At the level of the study: Vaccine dosing followed radiotherapy by 4-6 weeks, or accompanied temozolomide cycles. Former treatment meant radiotherapy, temozolomide, or both; the majority had gotten both.

Study results and limitations: Vaccine-induced immune responses were detected in around 93% of patients. Any relationship between pseudoprogression and changes in top peripheral T cell clonotypes seemed absent.

Time point here: week 5, during vaccination. Doses comprised 300 ug of mutant IDH1 20-mer peptide each, plus topical imiquimod. The source material was PBMCs, sampled from a glioma patient whose treatment included an IDH1 peptide vaccine. The sequence came from a man between 35 and 55 years old with glioma. This sequence joins TRBV2 and TRBJ2-1, with D uncertain. The CDR3 reads CASRGYNEQFF. CDR3 sequence (DNA): TGTGCCAGCAGGGGATACAATGAGCAGTTCTTC.